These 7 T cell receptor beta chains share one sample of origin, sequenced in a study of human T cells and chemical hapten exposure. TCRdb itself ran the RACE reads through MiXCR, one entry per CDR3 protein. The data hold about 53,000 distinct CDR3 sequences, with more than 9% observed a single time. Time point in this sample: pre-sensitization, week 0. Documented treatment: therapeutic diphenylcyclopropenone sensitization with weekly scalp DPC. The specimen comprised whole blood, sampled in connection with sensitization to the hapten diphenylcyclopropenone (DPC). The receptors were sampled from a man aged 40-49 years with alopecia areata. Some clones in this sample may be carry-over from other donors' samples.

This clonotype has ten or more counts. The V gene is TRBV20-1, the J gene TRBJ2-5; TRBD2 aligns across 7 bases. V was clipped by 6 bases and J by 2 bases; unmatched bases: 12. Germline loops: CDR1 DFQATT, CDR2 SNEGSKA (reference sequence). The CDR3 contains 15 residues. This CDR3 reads CSARKSGTAQETQYF. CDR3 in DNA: TGCAGTGCCCGAAAGAGCGGGACCGCTCAAGAGACCCAGTACTTC.

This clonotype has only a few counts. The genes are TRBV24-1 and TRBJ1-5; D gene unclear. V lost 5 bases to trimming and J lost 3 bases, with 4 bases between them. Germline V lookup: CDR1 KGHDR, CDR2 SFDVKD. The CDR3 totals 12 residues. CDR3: CATSGLNQPQHF. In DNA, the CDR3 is TGTGCCACCAGTGGGCTCAATCAGCCCCAGCATTTT.

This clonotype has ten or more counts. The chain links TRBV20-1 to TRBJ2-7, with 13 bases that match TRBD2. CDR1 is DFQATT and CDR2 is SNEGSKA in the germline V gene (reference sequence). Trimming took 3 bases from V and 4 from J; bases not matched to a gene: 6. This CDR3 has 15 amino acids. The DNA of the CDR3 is TGCAGTGCTAGTGGGCGACTAGCGGGAGGATACGAGCAGTACTTC. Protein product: CSASGRLAGGYEQYF.

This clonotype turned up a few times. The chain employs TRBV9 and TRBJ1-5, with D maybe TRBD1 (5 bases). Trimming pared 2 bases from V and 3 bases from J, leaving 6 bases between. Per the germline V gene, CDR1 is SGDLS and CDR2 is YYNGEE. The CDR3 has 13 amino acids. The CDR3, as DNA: TGTGCCAGCAGCGTGGACATCAATCAGCCCCAGCATTTT. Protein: CASSVDINQPQHF.

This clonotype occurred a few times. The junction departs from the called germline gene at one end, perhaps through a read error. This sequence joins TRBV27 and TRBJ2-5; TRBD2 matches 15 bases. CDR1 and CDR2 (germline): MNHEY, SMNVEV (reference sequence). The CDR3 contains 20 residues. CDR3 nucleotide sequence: TGTGCCAGCAGTCCCTCCGGCGGACTAGCGGGAGGGCCGTCCCAACAGACCCAGTACTTC. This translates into CASSPSGGLAGGPSQQTQYF.

CDR3 DNA sequence: TGCAGTGCAGAGGGCGGGAGGACAGGGGACTATGGCTACACCTTC. Translation gives CSAEGGRTGDYGYTF. The V gene is TRBV20-1, the J gene TRBJ1-2; 9 bases are a match to TRBD1. The germline V gene has CDR1 DFQATT and CDR2 SNEGSKA (reference sequence). Unmatched junction bases numbered 11, after V lost 6 bases and J lost 3 bases. The CDR3 is made up of 15 amino acids.

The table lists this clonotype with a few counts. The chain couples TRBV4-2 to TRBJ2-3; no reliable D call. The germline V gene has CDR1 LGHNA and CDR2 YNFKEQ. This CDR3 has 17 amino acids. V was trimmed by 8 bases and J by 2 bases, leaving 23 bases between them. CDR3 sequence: CASSLDGGSSLTDTQYF. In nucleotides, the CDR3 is TGTGCCAGCTCCTTGGATGGCGGTTCGAGCCTCACAGATACGCAGTATTTT.